These 3 T cell receptor beta chains originate from one sample sequenced in a study of control samples from healthy donors and cancer patients. TCRdb's copy holds only in-frame clones and misses some; the assay was immunoSEQ multiplex PCR. The sample has about 110,000 clones; just over 90% are singletons. The specimen sequenced was blood. The origin of the receptors is a human donor in good health. The donor label of this sample is uncertain.

The chain uses TRBV4-2 and TRBJ2-7; 10 positions match TRBD2. This CDR3 has 16 residues. V was pared by 0 bases and J by 0 bases, with 2 bases of the junction left unmatched. Per germline, CDR1 LGHNA and CDR2 YNFKEQ. Here the CDR3 DNA reads TGTGCCAGCAGCCAAGATAGCGGGGGGAGCTCCTACGAGCAGTACGTC. Protein product: CASSQDSGGSSYEQYV.

This chain links TRBV2 with TRBJ1-6; the D is unclear. V gave up 6 bases and J gave up 0 bases, with 3 bases separating them. The CDR3 extends over 13 amino acids. Germline V CDR1 and CDR2: SNHLY, FYNNEI. The CDR3 reads CASRSSYNSPLHF. The DNA of the CDR3 is TGTGCCAGCAGGAGCTCCTATAATTCACCCCTCCACTTT.

The J gene is TRBJ2-3, the V gene TRBV5-4; 9 bases agree with TRBD1. CDR1 and CDR2 from the germline V gene are SGHNT and YYREEE (reference sequence). This CDR3 spans 15 amino acids. The junction had 8 bases not matched to a gene; V was cut back by 4 bases and J by 5 bases. For the CDR3, the DNA is TGTGCCAGCAGCGATAAACAGGGGGCAGGAGATACGCAGTATTTT. Protein: CASSDKQGAGDTQYF.